This entry describes one TCR beta chain. Without exception, participants with HIV were treated in the United States. The source of the sample is a study of long-term antiretroviral therapy in people with HIV. Researchers ran immunoSEQ v3.0 at survey level. Method: immunoSEQ multiplex PCR; TCRdb's copy keeps in-frame clones and lacks some. The sample comprises 30,000 to 40,000 clones, roughly 93% of which are singletons, and 3.6% rests with the top ten. V lost 4 bases, J lost 0 bases, and 14 bases lay in between. Germline-derived CDR1 and CDR2 are SGHRS and YFSETQ. The CDR3 is 16 residues long. This sequence was found in a woman aged 45-60 years with HIV. The chain uses TRBV5-1 and TRBJ1-3, with D uncertain. Sequenced material: unsorted PBMCs, taken 4.1 years after starting antiretroviral therapy. The CDR3, as DNA: TGCGCCAGCAGCCACGATACAGCGCGCTCTGGAAACACCATATATTTT. It yields the protein CASSHDTARSGNTIYF.